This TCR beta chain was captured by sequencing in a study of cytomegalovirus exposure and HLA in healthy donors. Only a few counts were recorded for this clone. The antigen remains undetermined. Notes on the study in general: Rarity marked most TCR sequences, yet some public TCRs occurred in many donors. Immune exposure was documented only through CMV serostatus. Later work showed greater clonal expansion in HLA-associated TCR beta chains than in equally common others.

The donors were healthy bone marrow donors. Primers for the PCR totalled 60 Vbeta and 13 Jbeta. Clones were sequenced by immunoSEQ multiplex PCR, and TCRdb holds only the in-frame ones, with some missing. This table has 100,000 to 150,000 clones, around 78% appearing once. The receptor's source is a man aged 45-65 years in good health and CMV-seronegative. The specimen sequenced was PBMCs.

The CDR3 sequence: CASTILGTAGQPQHF. The DNA of the CDR3 is TGTGCCAGCACCATACTCGGGACCGCGGGACAGCCCCAGCATTTT. V and J are TRBV6-1 and TRBJ1-5; a possible D gene is TRBD1 (5 bases). The ends were cut back, 7 bases at V and 7 bases at J, with 20 bases in the middle. Per germline, CDR1 MNHNS and CDR2 SASEGT. The CDR3 contains 15 residues.